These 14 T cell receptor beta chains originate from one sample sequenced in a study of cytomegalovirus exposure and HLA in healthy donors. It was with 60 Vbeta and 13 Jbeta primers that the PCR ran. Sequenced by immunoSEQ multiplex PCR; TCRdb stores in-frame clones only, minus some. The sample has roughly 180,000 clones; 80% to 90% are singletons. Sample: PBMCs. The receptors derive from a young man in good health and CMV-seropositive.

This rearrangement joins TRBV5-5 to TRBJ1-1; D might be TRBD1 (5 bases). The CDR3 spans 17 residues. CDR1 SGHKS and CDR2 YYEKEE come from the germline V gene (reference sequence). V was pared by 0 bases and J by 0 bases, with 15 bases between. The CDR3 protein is CASSLADRVRVNTEAFF. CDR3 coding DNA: TGTGCCAGCAGCTTGGCCGATAGGGTCAGGGTGAACACTGAAGCTTTCTTT.

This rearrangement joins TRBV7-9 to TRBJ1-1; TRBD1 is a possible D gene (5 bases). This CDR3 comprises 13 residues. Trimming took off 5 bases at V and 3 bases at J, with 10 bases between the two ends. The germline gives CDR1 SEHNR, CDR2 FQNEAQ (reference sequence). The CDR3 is CASSDTGDTEAFF. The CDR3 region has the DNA TGTGCCAGCAGCGATACAGGTGACACTGAAGCTTTCTTT.

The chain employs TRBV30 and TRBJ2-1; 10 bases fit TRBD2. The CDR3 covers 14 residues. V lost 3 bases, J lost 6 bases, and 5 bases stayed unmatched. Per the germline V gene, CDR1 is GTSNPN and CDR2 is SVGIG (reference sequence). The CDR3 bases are TGTGCCTGGAGGAAGGTAGCGGGGGGCAATGAGCAGTTCTTC. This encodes CAWRKVAGGNEQFF.

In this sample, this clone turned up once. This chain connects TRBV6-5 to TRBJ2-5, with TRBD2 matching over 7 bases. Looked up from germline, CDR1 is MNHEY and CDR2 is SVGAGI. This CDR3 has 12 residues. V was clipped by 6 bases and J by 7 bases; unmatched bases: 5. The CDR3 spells CASSSPGGTQYF. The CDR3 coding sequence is TGTGCCAGCAGCTCTCCGGGGGGGACCCAGTACTTC.

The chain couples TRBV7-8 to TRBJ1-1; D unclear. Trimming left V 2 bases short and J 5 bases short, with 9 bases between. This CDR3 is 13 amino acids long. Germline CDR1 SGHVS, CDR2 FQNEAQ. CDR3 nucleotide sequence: TGTGCCAGCAGCTTACAGGTGCTGACTGAAGCTTTCTTT. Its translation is CASSLQVLTEAFF. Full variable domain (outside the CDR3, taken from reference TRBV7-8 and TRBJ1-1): GAGVSQSPRYKVAKRGQDVALRCDPISGHVSLFWYQQALGQGPEFLTYFQNEAQLDKSGLPSDRFFAERPEGSVSTLKIQRTQQEDSAVYLCASSLQVLTEAFFGQGTRLTVV.

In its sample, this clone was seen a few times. CDR3 sequence (DNA): TGTGCCAGCAGCTACGGACAGGGCAGCTCTGGGGCCAACGTCCTGACTTTC. It encodes CASSYGQGSSGANVLTF. The chain carries TRBV5-4 and TRBJ2-6, with TRBD1 identical over 8 bases. The CDR3 covers 17 residues. Trimming took 3 bases from V and 0 from J; bases not matched to a gene: 5. Germline values: CDR1 SGHNT, CDR2 YYREEE (reference sequence).

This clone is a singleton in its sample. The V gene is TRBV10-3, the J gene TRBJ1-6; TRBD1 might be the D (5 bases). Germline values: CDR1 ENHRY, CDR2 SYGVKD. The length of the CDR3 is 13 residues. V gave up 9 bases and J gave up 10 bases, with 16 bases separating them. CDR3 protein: CAMNRGGDSPLHF. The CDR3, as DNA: TGTGCCATGAACCGGGGAGGGGACTCACCCCTCCACTTT.

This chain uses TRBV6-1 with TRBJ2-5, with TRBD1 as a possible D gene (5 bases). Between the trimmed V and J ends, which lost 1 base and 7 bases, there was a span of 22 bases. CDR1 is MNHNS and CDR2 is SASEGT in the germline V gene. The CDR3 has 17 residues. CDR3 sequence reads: CASSEGTSHRPQWTQYF. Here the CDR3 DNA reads TGTGCCAGCAGTGAAGGTACCTCCCACAGGCCCCAGTGGACCCAGTACTTC.

The CDR3 nucleotides are TGTGCCTGGAGTGTACACCCTGGTACGCAGTATTTT. Its protein is CAWSVHPGTQYF. This chain connects TRBV30 to TRBJ2-3; the D is unclear. The V gene's germline CDR1 is GTSNPN and CDR2 SVGIG (reference sequence). Deletions cut 0 bases from V and 8 bases from J, with 9 bases between. This CDR3 comprises 12 residues.

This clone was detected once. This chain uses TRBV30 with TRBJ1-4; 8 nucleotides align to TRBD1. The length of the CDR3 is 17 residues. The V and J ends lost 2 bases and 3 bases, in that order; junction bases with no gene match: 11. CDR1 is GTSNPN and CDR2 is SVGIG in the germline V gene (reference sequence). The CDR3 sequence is CAWSRRTGPTSNEKLFF. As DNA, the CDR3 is TGTGCCTGGAGTAGGAGGACAGGGCCTACCTCTAATGAAAAACTGTTTTTT.

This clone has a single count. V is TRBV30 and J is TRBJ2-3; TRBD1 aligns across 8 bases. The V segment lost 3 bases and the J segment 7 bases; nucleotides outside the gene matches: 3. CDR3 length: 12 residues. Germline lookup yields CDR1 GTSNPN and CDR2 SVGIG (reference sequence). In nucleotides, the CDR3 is TGTGCCTGGAGGACAGGGGAGTATACGCAGTATTTT. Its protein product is CAWRTGEYTQYF. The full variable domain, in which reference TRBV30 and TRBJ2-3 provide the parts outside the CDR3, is SQTIHQWPATLVQPVGSPLSLECTVEGTSNPNLYWYRQAAGRGLQLLFYSVGIGQISSEVPQNLSASRPQDRQFILSSKKLLLSDSGFYLCAWRTGEYTQYFGPGTRLTVL.

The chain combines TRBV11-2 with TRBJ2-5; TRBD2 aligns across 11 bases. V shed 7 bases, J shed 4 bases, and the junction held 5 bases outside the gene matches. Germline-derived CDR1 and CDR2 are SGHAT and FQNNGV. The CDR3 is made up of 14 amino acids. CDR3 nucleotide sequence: TGTGCCAGCATAGCGGGGGGGCGGTCAGAGACCCAGTACTTC. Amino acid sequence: CASIAGGRSETQYF.

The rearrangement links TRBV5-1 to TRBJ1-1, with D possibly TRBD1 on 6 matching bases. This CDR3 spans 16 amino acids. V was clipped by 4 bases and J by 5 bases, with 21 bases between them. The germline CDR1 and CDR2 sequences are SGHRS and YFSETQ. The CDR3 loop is CASSPIDPGGRTEAFF. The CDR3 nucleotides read TGCGCCAGCAGCCCGATAGACCCGGGGGGGCGGACTGAAGCTTTCTTT.

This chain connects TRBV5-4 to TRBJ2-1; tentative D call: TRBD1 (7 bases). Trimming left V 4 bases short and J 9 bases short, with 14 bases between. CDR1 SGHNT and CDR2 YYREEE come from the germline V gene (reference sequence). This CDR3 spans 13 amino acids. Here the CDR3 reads CASSPGGLGEQFF. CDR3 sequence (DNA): TGTGCCAGCAGCCCAGGGGGGCTCGGTGAGCAGTTCTTC.